This T cell receptor beta chain appears in the sequencing data of a study of tumor-infiltrating lymphocytes in primary liver carcinoma. Study information: There were tumors of stage T1-T3 N0M0, each 4.2 to 10 cm across. Every sample contained roughly 3.65 to 7.5 million productive TCRbeta reads, and these numbers were similar from one tissue type to another. Study outcomes and limitations: Lesser overlap characterized tumor-adjacent and tumor-blood pairs relative to tumor region pairs.

Comment on this clonotype: Its specificity is unknown. The CDR3 does not end in the conserved phenylalanine or tryptophan, so this is likely a read error.

The CDR3 contains 15 residues. The germline V gene encodes CDR1 SGHRS and CDR2 YFSETQ. V lost 4 bases and J lost 0; bases outside the gene matches: 6. From 20-30 mg of unsorted bulk tissue, DNA and RNA were co-extracted together. Total RNA amounting to around 530 ng was the source from which TCR beta cDNA was made with a constant-region primer. The TCR beta library was amplified through three nested multiplex PCR rounds in a modified ARM-PCR procedure. The study ran its first two PCR rounds for around 9 cycles each, using TRBV1-TRBV30 forward primers and a C-beta reverse primer. TCRdb fed the multiplex PCR reads into MiXCR, producing one record per CDR3 protein. The table has approximately 110,000 distinct CDR3 sequences, 60% to 80% seen once.

Input material: liver tumor tissue from sampling region 3. Subset denoted: tumor region T3, left-lateral pole. V usage is TRBV5-1 and J usage is TRBJ1-1, with TRBD1 identical over 7 bases. The clonotype comes from a woman aged 55-75 years with primary liver carcinoma and hepatitis B virus infection. CDR3 nucleotide sequence: TGCGCCAGCAGCCCCCGACAGGGTATGAACACTGAAGCTTTCTAT. This translates into CASSPRQGMNTEAFY.